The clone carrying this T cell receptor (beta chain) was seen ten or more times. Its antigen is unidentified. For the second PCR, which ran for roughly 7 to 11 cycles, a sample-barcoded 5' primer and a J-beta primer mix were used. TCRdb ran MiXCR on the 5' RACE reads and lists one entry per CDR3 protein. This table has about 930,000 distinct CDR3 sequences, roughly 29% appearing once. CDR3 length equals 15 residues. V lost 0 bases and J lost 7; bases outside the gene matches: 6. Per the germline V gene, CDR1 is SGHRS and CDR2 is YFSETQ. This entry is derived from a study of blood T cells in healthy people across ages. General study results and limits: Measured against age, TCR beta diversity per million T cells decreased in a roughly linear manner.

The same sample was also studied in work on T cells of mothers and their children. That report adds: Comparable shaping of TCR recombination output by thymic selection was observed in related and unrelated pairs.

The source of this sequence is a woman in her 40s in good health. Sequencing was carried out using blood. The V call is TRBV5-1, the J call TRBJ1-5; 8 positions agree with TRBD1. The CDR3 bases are TGCGCCAGCAGCTTGGGCCAGGGGGCCCACCAGCCCCAGCATTTT. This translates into CASSLGQGAHQPQHF.